The 17 T cell receptor beta chains reported below all come from one sample, sequenced in a study of T cell responses to AZD1222 COVID-19 vaccine. Libraries were prepared by immunoSEQ multiplex PCR; TCRdb keeps only in-frame clonotypes and omits some of them. The table records about 100,000 clones, around 90% of them present only once. Source: peripheral blood, taken on day 0 of AZD1222 vaccination. Receptor source: an adult in good health.

The chain couples TRBV21-1 to TRBJ2-7; the table gives TRBD2 as D, unverified against the DNA. TRBV21-1 is shown as a pseudogene. The CDR3 contains 18 residues. Here the CDR3 reads CASSAKKITSGHSYEQYF. CDR3 nucleotide sequence: TGTGCCAGCAGCGCAAAGAAAATAACTAGCGGGCACTCCTACGAGCAGTACTTC.

The J gene is TRBJ2-1, the V gene TRBV19; TRBD2 might be the D (7 bases). Per germline, CDR1 LNHDA and CDR2 SQIVND (reference sequence). The germline V and J ends were trimmed by 2 bases and 1 base, with 15 bases remaining between them. There are 17 residues in the CDR3. The chain's CDR3 is CASSIMGGGQSYNEQFF. CDR3 DNA sequence: TGTGCCAGTAGTATAATGGGAGGGGGGCAGTCCTACAATGAGCAGTTCTTC. Full variable domain (rest looked up from reference TRBV19 and TRBJ2-1): DGGITQSPKYLFRKEGQNVTLSCEQNLNHDAMYWYRQDPGQGLRLIYYSQIVNDFQKGDIAEGYSVSREKKESFPLTVTSAQKNPTAFYLCASSIMGGGQSYNEQFFGPGTRLTVL.

The chain employs TRBV7-9 and TRBJ2-7; D may be TRBD2 (5 bases). This CDR3 is 12 amino acids long. CDR1 and CDR2 (germline): SEHNR, FQNEAQ (reference sequence). Trimming stripped 7 bases from V and 6 bases from J, with 13 bases between. The CDR3 DNA is TGTGCCAGCACAGGTACGGACTTCGAGCAGTACTTC. This encodes CASTGTDFEQYF. The full variable domain, its missing parts supplied by reference TRBV7-9 and TRBJ2-7, is DTGVSQNPRHKITKRGQNVTFRCDPISEHNRLYWYRQTLGQGPEFLTYFQNEAQLEKSRLLSDRFSAERPKGSFSTLEIQRTEQGDSAMYLCASTGTDFEQYFGPGTRLTVT.

This sequence joins TRBV6-6 and TRBJ1-5; D gene unclear. Germline V CDR1 and CDR2: MNHNY, SVGAGI (reference sequence). This CDR3 region has 14 residues. Trimming pared 1 base from V and 0 bases from J, leaving 4 bases between. The DNA for the CDR3 is TGTGCCAGCAGTTACTTCCGTAGCAATCAGCCCCAGCATTTT. It specifies CASSYFRSNQPQHF.

Regarding this clone: Other DNA variants within this sample encode the same CDR3. The genes are TRBV9 and TRBJ2-2; TRBD2 might be the D (6 bases). The germline V gene has CDR1 SGDLS and CDR2 YYNGEE. The CDR3 runs to 14 residues. V was trimmed by 3 bases and J by 5 bases, leaving 11 bases between them. This chain's CDR3 is CASSGRGNTGELFF. The CDR3 DNA is TGTGCCAGCAGCGGTCGCGGGAATACCGGGGAGCTGTTTTTT.

The rearrangement links TRBV21-1 to TRBJ2-3; the D call in the table, TRBD2, was not verified against the DNA. TRBV21-1 is shown as a pseudogene. This CDR3 is built from 18 residues. CDR3 sequence reads: CASSKGGAASGNTDTQYF. CDR3 in DNA: TGTGCCAGCAGCAAGGGGGGGGCGGCTAGCGGCAACACAGATACGCAGTATTTT.

V is TRBV9 and J is TRBJ2-1; 8 bases match TRBD2. This CDR3 region has 16 residues. J lost 3 bases, V lost 3 bases, and 8 bases had no gene match. Per the germline V gene, CDR1 is SGDLS and CDR2 is YYNGEE. The CDR3: CASSATAGASYNEQFF. CDR3 nucleotide sequence: TGTGCCAGCAGCGCCACAGCGGGAGCCAGCTACAATGAGCAGTTCTTC.

The rearrangement joins TRBV2 to TRBJ1-1; D is uncertain. From germline, CDR1 is SNHLY and CDR2 FYNNEI. This CDR3 has 13 residues. V shed 6 bases and J shed 2 bases, with 10 bases lying between them. CDR3 in DNA: TGTGCCAGCAGGCCGCGGGGAAACACTGAAGCTTTCTTT. Translation: CASRPRGNTEAFF.

The chain links TRBV7-3 to TRBJ2-1; possible D gene TRBD2, 6 bases. The CDR3 loop spans 17 amino acids. Germline V lookup: CDR1 SGHTA, CDR2 FQGTGA. Trimming removed 3 bases at V and 3 bases at J, with 18 bases between. CDR3 bases: TGTGCCAGCAGCTTTGGCGGGAAGATTTCGGTCTACAATGAGCAGTTCTTC. It specifies CASSFGGKISVYNEQFF.

This rearrangement joins TRBV7-2 to TRBJ2-1; TRBD1 matches 7 bases. CDR1 is SGHTA, CDR2 FQGNSA, per germline. The CDR3 spans 15 residues. The V segment lost 2 bases and the J segment 3 bases; nucleotides outside the gene matches: 4. CDR3 loop: CASSLRQGSYNEQFF. The CDR3 DNA is TGTGCCAGCAGCTTAAGACAGGGAAGCTACAATGAGCAGTTCTTC.

This sequence joins TRBV7-9 and TRBJ2-6; 12 positions agree with TRBD1. V gave up 5 bases and J gave up 2 bases; unmatched junction bases: 4. The CDR3 runs to 17 residues. Germline-derived CDR1 and CDR2 are SEHNR and FQNEAQ (reference sequence). In DNA form, the CDR3 reads TGTGCCAGCAGCCCTCGGGACAGGGGGCCTGGGGCCAACGTCCTGACTTTC. Residues: CASSPRDRGPGANVLTF. The variable domain in full, completed from reference TRBV7-9 and TRBJ2-6, reads DTGVSQNPRHKITKRGQNVTFRCDPISEHNRLYWYRQTLGQGPEFLTYFQNEAQLEKSRLLSDRFSAERPKGSFSTLEIQRTEQGDSAMYLCASSPRDRGPGANVLTFGAGSRLTVL.

V usage is TRBV9 and J usage is TRBJ2-7; D unresolved. This CDR3 region has 13 residues. V dropped 3 bases and J dropped 1 base, with 8 bases sitting between them. Germline CDR1 is SGDLS and CDR2 is YYNGEE. The CDR3 loop is CASSGPGSYEQYF. The CDR3, as DNA: TGTGCCAGCAGCGGTCCAGGATCCTACGAGCAGTACTTC.

The chain uses TRBV19 and TRBJ2-7; TRBD2 might be the D (6 bases). Trimming left V 3 bases short and J 5 bases short, with 8 bases between. The CDR3 is made up of 12 amino acids. Per germline, CDR1 LNHDA and CDR2 SQIVND (reference sequence). The DNA for the CDR3 is TGTGCCAGTAGTATGGAGGGCAACGAGCAGTACTTC. It translates to CASSMEGNEQYF.

The chain recombines TRBV12-5 with TRBJ2-1; maybe TRBD2 (6 bases). Germline lookup yields CDR1 LGHNT and CDR2 FRNRAP. The V and J ends lost 5 bases and 5 bases respectively, with 16 bases between them. This CDR3 has 15 amino acids. CDR3 region: CASGAGSSRNNEQFF. CDR3 sequence (DNA): TGTGCTAGTGGTGCGGGGAGCAGTCGAAACAATGAGCAGTTCTTC.

The gene calls are TRBV28 and TRBJ1-4; 9 nucleotides align to TRBD1. The J segment lost 6 bases and the V segment lost 5 bases, leaving 7 bases of the junction unmatched. CDR1 is MDHEN, CDR2 SYDVKM, per germline. The CDR3 consists of 15 residues. DNA for the CDR3: TGTGCCAGCAGTACTTGGACAGGGGTTGATGAAAAACTGTTTTTT. Translating it yields CASSTWTGVDEKLFF.

The V call is TRBV2, the J call TRBJ1-5, with D possibly TRBD1 on 5 matching bases. The CDR3 loop spans 15 amino acids. CDR1 and CDR2 from the germline V gene are SNHLY and FYNNEI. V gave up 0 bases and J gave up 0 bases, with 6 bases separating them. CDR3 loop: CASSEAGDSNQPQHF. CDR3 coding DNA: TGTGCCAGCAGTGAAGCAGGGGATAGCAATCAGCCCCAGCATTTT.

The chain carries TRBV19 and TRBJ1-5; possible D gene TRBD1, 6 bases. With 3 bases removed from V and 2 bases from J, the gap between germline ends came to 14 bases. CDR1 LNHDA and CDR2 SQIVND come from the germline V gene (reference sequence). The CDR3 is made up of 16 amino acids. The CDR3, as DNA: TGTGCCAGTAGTATGCAACAGGGCGAAGGCAATCAGCCCCAGCATTTT. It yields the protein CASSMQQGEGNQPQHF.